The 5 T cell receptor beta chains below all came from one sample that was sequenced in a study of OX40 agonist ivuxolimab in advanced cancers. Produced via immunoSEQ multiplex PCR; TCRdb's table is partial and in-frame only. The sample records about 69,000 clones, 90% being singletons. Sample: CD4+ or CD8+ T cells sorted from blood, taken in a trial of the OX40 agonist ivuxolimab. These receptors all stem from an adult with an advanced solid tumor such as melanoma, head and neck, liver or kidney cancer.

This clone was detected once. The chain combines TRBV18 with TRBJ1-2; 7 bases align to TRBD1. The CDR3 extends over 15 amino acids. Per germline, CDR1 KGHSH and CDR2 LQKENI. J was trimmed by 2 bases and V by 1 base; bases with no gene match: 4. The chain's CDR3 is CASSPQGAINYGYTF. In nucleotides, the CDR3 is TGTGCCAGCTCACCACAGGGGGCGATAAACTATGGCTACACCTTC.

V and J are TRBV6-5 and TRBJ2-1, with D unclear. V shed 0 bases and J shed 2 bases, with 5 bases lying between them. CDR3 length: 14 amino acids. Germline loops: CDR1 MNHEY, CDR2 SVGAGI. The CDR3 reads CASSYSGPYNEQFF. The CDR3 region has the DNA TGTGCCAGCAGTTACTCAGGGCCCTACAATGAGCAGTTCTTC.

This chain links TRBV5-6 with TRBJ2-1; D is perhaps TRBD1 or TRBD2 (5 bases each). Per the germline V gene, CDR1 is SGHDT and CDR2 is YYEEEE. Trimming removed 4 bases from V and 8 bases from J, with 22 bases in between. The CDR3 runs 16 residues. The CDR3 loop is CASSNWGWRTRDEQFF. CDR3 nucleotides: TGTGCCAGCAGCAATTGGGGGTGGAGGACGCGAGATGAGCAGTTCTTC.

This rearrangement joins TRBV28 to TRBJ2-5; possibly TRBD2 for D (5 bases). The J call may be in error: the DNA end matches TRBJ2-7 better. The CDR3 covers 12 residues. CDR1 and CDR2 (germline): MDHEN, SYDVKM. CDR3 region: CASGRGTYEQYF. The CDR3 nucleotides are TGTGCCAGCGGGAGAGGGACCTACGAGCAGTACTTC.

The table lists this clone with many counts. V is TRBV7-9 and J is TRBJ2-5, with D unresolved. This CDR3 is 12 amino acids long. Germline V gene lookup returns CDR1 SEHNR and CDR2 FQNEAQ (reference sequence). Trimming removed 5 bases from V and 3 bases from J, with 7 bases in between. The DNA of the CDR3 is TGTGCCAGCAGCCCTGGGGAAGAGACCCAGTACTTC. Protein product: CASSPGEETQYF.